This is a list of T cell receptor delta chains from one sample in a study of gamma-delta T cells after stem cell transplantation. TCRdb redid clone calling on the RT-PCR reads using CATT. The sample lists roughly 1,500 delta-chain clones; around 1.7% were seen once. Sample: gamma-delta T cells. These receptors all come from a human donor. It is not recorded whose cells these are; they may come from a transplant donor. The CDR3 runs from the conserved cysteine through the conserved F or W. Each record gives: D gene, J gene, clone size, V gene, CDR3 protein, CDR3 DNA. D genes are given only for firm matches. The size entry is marked missing in some rows and otherwise reads once, few, many or a size class.

D: TRDD3; J: TRDJ1; size: few; V: TRDV1; CDR3: CALGIDTGGYSDKLIF; DNA: TGTGCTCTTGGGATCGATACTGGGGGATATTCCGATAAACTCATCTTT
D: TRDD3; J: TRDJ1; size: medium-sized; V: TRDV2; CDR3: CACDTITGGPEYTDKLIF; DNA: TGTGCCTGTGACACTATTACTGGGGGCCCCGAGTACACCGATAAACTCATCTTT
D: TRDD3; J: TRDJ1; size: many; V: TRDV1; CDR3: CALGEPGSPKYYYLGVHTDKLIF; DNA: TGTGCTCTTGGGGAACCGGGGAGTCCTAAATACTACTACCTGGGGGTCCACACCGATAAACTCATCTTT
D: TRDD3; J: TRDJ1; size: few; V: TRDV2; CDR3: CACDALLGDTGKLIF; DNA: TGTGCCTGTGACGCTTTACTGGGGGATACCGGTAAACTCATCTTT
D: TRDD3; J: TRDJ1; size: medium-sized; V: TRDV2; CDR3: CACDTVTGGPLHDKLIF; DNA: TGTGCCTGTGACACAGTAACTGGGGGTCCCCTCCACGATAAACTCATCTTT
D: TRDD3; J: TRDJ1; size: medium-sized; V: TRDV1; CDR3: CALGKAFLRTGGYDADKLIF; DNA: TGTGCTCTTGGGAAGGCCTTCCTAAGAACTGGGGGATACGACGCCGATAAACTCATCTTT
D: TRDD3; J: TRDJ1; size: large; V: TRDV2; CDR3: CACDRLSRGYALRDTDKLIF; DNA: TGTGCCTGTGACAGGTTGTCTAGGGGATACGCTTTGAGGGACACCGATAAACTCATCTTT
D: NA; J: TRDJ1; size: large; V: TRDV2; CDR3: CACDTLSRDPHTDKLIF; DNA: TGTGCCTGTGACACGCTCTCTCGGGATCCACACACCGATAAACTCATCTTT
D: TRDD3; J: TRDJ1; size: few; V: TRDV2; CDR3: CACDTVILGDLRVGTDKLIF; DNA: TGTGCCTGTGACACCGTGATACTGGGGGATCTTCGGGTGGGCACCGATAAACTCATCTTT
D: TRDD3; J: TRDJ1; size: few; V: TRDV2; CDR3: CACDLLGAYTDKLIF; DNA: TGTGCCTGTGACCTCCTGGGGGCCTACACCGATAAACTCATCTTT
D: TRDD3; J: TRDJ1; size: large; V: TRDV2; CDR3: CACELLGDPDKLIF; DNA: TGTGCCTGTGAACTACTGGGGGATCCCGATAAACTCATCTTT
D: NA; J: TRDJ1; size: few; V: TRDV2; CDR3: CACDPRGSHTDKLIF; DNA: TGTGCCTGTGACCCCCGGGGGTCTCACACCGATAAGCTCATCTTT
D: TRDD3; J: TRDJ1; size: few; V: TRDV2; CDR3: CACDTVLGDTRTDKLIF; DNA: TGTGCCTGTGACACAGTACTGGGGGATACGCGAACCGATAAACTCATCTTT
D: TRDD3; J: TRDJ3; size: few; V: TRDV2; CDR3: CACDALLGDTIPSSWDTRQMFF; DNA: TGTGCCTGTGACGCTTTACTGGGGGATACTATCCCCAGCTCCTGGGACACCCGACAGATGTTTTTC
D: TRDD3; J: TRDJ1; size: few; V: TRDV2; CDR3: CACDRLLGAYTDKLIF; DNA: TGTGCCTGTGACCGTCTACTGGGGGCCTACACCGATAAACTCATCTTT
D: TRDD3; J: TRDJ1; size: few; V: TRDV2; CDR3: CACDPLLGDIGPDKLIF; DNA: TGTGCCTGTGACCCCTTACTGGGGGATATCGGCCCCGATAAACTCATCTTT
D: TRDD3; J: TRDJ1; size: few; V: TRDV3; CDR3: CASTPSEVLGGGADKLIF; DNA: TGTGCCTCCACCCCCTCCGAGGTACTGGGGGGAGGGGCCGATAAACTCATCTTT
D: TRDD3; J: TRDJ1; size: NA; V: TRDV2; CDR3: CACDTVILGDTQKGTDKLIF; DNA: TGTGCCTGTGACACCGTGATACTGGGGGATACGCAGAAAGGCACCGATAAACTCATCTTT
D: TRDD3; J: TRDJ1; size: NA; V: TRDV2; CDR3: CACDTGSVLGAYTDKLIF; DNA: TGTGCCTGTGACACCGGATCGGTACTGGGGGCCTACACCGATAAACTCATCTTT
D: TRDD3; J: TRDJ1; size: medium-sized; V: TRDV2; CDR3: CACYSVLGDMYTDKLIF; DNA: TGTGCCTGTTACTCAGTACTGGGGGATATGTACACCGATAAACTCATCTTT
D: TRDD3; J: TRDJ1; size: medium-sized; V: TRDV2; CDR3: CACYVVGDTPSTDKLIF; DNA: TGTGCCTGTTATGTGGTGGGGGATACGCCCAGTACCGATAAACTCATCTTT
D: TRDD3; J: TRDJ3; size: medium-sized; V: TRDV2; CDR3: CACDKVEGGLGSSWDTRQMFF; DNA: TGTGCCTGTGACAAAGTGGAAGGGGGACTGGGGAGCTCCTGGGACACCCGACAGATGTTTTTC
D: NA; J: TRDJ1; size: NA; V: TRDV1; CDR3: CALGEVGLDRPWDHTDKLIF; DNA: TGTGCTCTTGGGGAGGTTGGGTTGGATAGGCCCTGGGACCACACCGATAAACTCATCTTT
D: TRDD3; J: TRDJ1; size: NA; V: TRDV2; CDR3: CACDVLGNGADKLIF; DNA: TGTGCCTGTGACGTACTGGGGAACGGGGCCGATAAACTCATCTTT
D: TRDD3; J: TRDJ1; size: large; V: TRDV2; CDR3: CACDTVSWGNNTDKLIF; DNA: TGTGCCTGTGACACAGTAAGCTGGGGGAACAACACCGATAAACTCATCTTT
D: NA; J: TRDJ1; size: large; V: TRDV2; CDR3: CACDAAGPVGTRNKLIF; DNA: TGTGCCTGTGACGCCGCCGGCCCGGTGGGGACAAGGAATAAACTCATCTTT
D: NA; J: TRDJ1; size: many; V: TRDV1; CDR3: CALGTPFLILGAYTDKLIF; DNA: TGTGCTCTTGGGACCCCCTTCCTAATACTGGGGGCGTACACCGATAAACTCATCTTT
D: TRDD3; J: TRDJ1; size: many; V: TRAV29/DV5; CDR3: CAAISTGWGIATDKLIF; DNA: TGTGCAGCAATAAGTACAGGCTGGGGGATTGCCACCGATAAACTCATCTTT
D: NA; J: TRDJ1; size: large; V: TRDV2; CDR3: CACDGIDARIKNDKLIF; DNA: TGTGCCTGTGACGGGATTGACGCCCGTATAAAAAACGATAAACTCATCTTT
D: TRDD3; J: TRDJ1; size: NA; V: TRDV2; CDR3: CACDTVGGIRYTDKLIF; DNA: TGTGCCTGTGACACCGTAGGGGGGATACGGTACACCGATAAACTCATCTTT
D: NA; J: TRDJ1; size: NA; V: TRDV2; CDR3: CACDTLGNGADKLIF; DNA: TGTGCCTGTGACACCCTGGGGAACGGGGCCGATAAACTCATCTTT
D: NA; J: TRDJ1; size: NA; V: TRDV3; CDR3: CAYHPLPPDKLIF; DNA: TGTGCCTATCATCCCCTACCCCCCGATAAACTCATCTTT
D: TRDD3; J: TRDJ1; size: NA; V: TRDV2; CDR3: CACDPLLGDLRVGTDELIF; DNA: TGTGCCTGTGACCCCTTACTGGGGGATCTTCGGGTGGGCACCGATGAACTCATCTTT
D: NA; J: TRDJ1; size: NA; V: TRDV1; CDR3: CALGTPFLILGKYTDKLIF; DNA: TGTGCTCTTGGGACCCCCTTCCTAATACTGGGGAAGTACACCGATAAACTCATCTTT
D: NA; J: TRDJ1; size: NA; V: TRDV2; CDR3: CACDAAGPVGTDKLIF; DNA: TGTGCCTGTGACGCCGCCGGCCCGGTGGGCACCGATAAACTCATCTTT
D: NA; J: TRDJ1; size: NA; V: TRDV3; CDR3: CAPLPPSATGRYTDKLIF; DNA: TGTGCCCCCTTACCGCCTTCTGCGACTGGGCGATACACCGATAAACTCATCTTT
D: TRDD3; J: TRDJ1; size: few; V: TRDV2; CDR3: CACDTVLGDPFPYTDKLIF; DNA: TGTGCCTGTGACACCGTACTGGGGGATCCGTTCCCGTACACCGATAAACTCATCTTT
D: TRDD3; J: TRDJ1; size: NA; V: TRDV2; CDR3: CACDTVSRVGDRPDKLIF; DNA: TGTGCCTGTGACACCGTTTCCAGAGTGGGGGATCGGCCCGATAAACTCATCTTT
D: TRDD3; J: TRDJ1; size: NA; V: TRDV2; CDR3: CACDKAWLGDTDKLIF; DNA: TGTGCCTGTGACAAGGCCTGGCTGGGGGACACCGATAAACTCATCTTT
D: TRDD3; J: TRDJ1; size: many; V: TRDV2; CDR3: CACDTLGDEYTDKLIF; DNA: TGTGCCTGTGACACGCTGGGGGACGAGTACACCGATAAACTCATCTTT
D: NA; J: TRDJ1; size: NA; V: TRDV2; CDR3: CACDTIGLHTDKLIF; DNA: TGTGCCTGTGACACCATTGGCCTTCACACCGATAAACTCATCTTT
D: TRDD3; J: TRDJ3; size: large; V: TRDV2; CDR3: CACDTGFQGIQDTRQMFF; DNA: TGTGCCTGTGACACCGGATTTCAGGGGATACAAGACACCCGACAGATGTTTTTC